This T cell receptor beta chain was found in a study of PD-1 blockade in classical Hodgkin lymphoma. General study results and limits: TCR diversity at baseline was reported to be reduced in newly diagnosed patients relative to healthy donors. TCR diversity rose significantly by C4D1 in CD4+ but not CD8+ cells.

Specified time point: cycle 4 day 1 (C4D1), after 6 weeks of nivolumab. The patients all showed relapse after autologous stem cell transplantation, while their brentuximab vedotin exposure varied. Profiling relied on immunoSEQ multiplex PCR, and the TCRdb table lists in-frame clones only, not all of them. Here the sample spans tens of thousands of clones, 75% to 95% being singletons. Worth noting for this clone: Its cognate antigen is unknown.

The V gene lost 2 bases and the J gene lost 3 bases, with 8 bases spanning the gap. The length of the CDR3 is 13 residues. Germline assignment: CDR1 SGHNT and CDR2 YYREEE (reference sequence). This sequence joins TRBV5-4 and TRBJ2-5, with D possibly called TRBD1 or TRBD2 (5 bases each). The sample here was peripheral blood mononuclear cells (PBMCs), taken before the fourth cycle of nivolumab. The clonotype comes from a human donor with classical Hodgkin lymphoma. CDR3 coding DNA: TGTGCCAGCAGCTTCCGGGGCGAAGAGACCCAGTACTTC. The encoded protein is CASSFRGEETQYF.